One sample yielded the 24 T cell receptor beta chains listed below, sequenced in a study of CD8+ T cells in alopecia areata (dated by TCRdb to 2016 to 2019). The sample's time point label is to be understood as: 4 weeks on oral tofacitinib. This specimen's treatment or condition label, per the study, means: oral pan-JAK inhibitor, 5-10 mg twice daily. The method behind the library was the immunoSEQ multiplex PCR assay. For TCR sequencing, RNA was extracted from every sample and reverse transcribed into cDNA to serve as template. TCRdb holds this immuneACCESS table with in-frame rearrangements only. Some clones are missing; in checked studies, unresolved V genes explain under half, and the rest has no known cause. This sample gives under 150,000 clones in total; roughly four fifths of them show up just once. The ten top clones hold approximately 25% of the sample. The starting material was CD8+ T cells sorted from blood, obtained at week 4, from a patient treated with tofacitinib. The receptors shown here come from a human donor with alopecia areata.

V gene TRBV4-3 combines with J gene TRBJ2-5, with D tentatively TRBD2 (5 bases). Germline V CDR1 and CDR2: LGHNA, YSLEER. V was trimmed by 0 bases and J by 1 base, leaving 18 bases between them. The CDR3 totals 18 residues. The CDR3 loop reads CASSQEQGLFRAQETQYF. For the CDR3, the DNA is TGCGCCAGCAGCCAAGAACAAGGACTCTTCCGCGCCCAAGAGACCCAGTACTTC.

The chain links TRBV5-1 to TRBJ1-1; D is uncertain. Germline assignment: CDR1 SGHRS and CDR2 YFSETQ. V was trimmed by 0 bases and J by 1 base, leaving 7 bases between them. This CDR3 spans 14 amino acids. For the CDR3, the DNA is TGCGCCAGCAGCTTGGTTGGTAGGAACACTGAAGCTTTCTTT. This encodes CASSLVGRNTEAFF.

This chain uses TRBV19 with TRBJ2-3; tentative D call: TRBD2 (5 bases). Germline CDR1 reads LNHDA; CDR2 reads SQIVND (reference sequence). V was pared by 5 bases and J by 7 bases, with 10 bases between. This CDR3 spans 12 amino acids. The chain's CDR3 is CASSETGYTQYF. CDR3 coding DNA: TGTGCCAGTAGTGAGACGGGGTATACGCAGTATTTT.

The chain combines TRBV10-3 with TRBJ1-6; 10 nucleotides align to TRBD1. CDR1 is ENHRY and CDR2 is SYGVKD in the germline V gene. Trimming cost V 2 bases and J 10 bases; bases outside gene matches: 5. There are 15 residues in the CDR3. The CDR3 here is CAISEGTGDPSPLHF. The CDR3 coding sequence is TGTGCCATCAGTGAGGGGACAGGGGACCCATCACCCCTCCACTTT.

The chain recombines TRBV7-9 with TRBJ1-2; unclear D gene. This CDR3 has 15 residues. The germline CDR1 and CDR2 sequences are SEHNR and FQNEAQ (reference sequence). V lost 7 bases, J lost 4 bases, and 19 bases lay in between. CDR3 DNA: TGTGCCAGCACAGGCGGTGGGGAGATGACCTATGGCTACACCTTC. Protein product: CASTGGGEMTYGYTF.

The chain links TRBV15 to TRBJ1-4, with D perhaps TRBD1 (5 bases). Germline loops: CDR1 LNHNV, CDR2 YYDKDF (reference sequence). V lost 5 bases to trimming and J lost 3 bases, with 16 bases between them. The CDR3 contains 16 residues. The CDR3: CATSRAGNGANEKLFF. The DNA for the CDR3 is TGTGCCACCAGCCGGGCAGGGAACGGGGCTAATGAAAAACTGTTTTTT.

The CDR3 protein is CASSPRGGNTEAFF. The CDR3 nucleotides are TGCGCCAGCAGCCCCAGGGGTGGAAACACTGAAGCTTTCTTT. The V gene is TRBV5-1, the J gene TRBJ1-1, with D perhaps matching TRBD1 (6 bases). The length of the CDR3 is 14 residues. In germline, CDR1 is SGHRS, CDR2 YFSETQ. The ends were cut back, 4 bases at V and 2 bases at J, with 12 bases in the middle.

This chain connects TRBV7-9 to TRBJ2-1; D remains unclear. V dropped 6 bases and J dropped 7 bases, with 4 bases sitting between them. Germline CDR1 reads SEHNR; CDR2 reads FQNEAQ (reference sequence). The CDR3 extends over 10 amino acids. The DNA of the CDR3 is TGTGCCAGCAGTTATAATGAGCAGTTCTTC. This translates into CASSYNEQFF. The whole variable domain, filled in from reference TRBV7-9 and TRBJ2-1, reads DTGVSQNPRHKITKRGQNVTFRCDPISEHNRLYWYRQTLGQGPEFLTYFQNEAQLEKSRLLSDRFSAERPKGSFSTLEIQRTEQGDSAMYLCASSYNEQFFGPGTRLTVL.

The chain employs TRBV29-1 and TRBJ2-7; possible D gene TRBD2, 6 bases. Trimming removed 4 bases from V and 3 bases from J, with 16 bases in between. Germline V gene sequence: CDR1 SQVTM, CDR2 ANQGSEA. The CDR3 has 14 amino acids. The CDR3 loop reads CSVVREVDSYEQYF. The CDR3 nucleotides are TGCAGCGTTGTGCGGGAAGTTGACAGCTACGAGCAGTACTTC.

The CDR3 sequence: CASSQGGANPEYF. CDR3 bases: TGCGCCAGCAGCCAGGGGGGGGCTAACCCAGAGTACTTC. V usage is TRBV4-1 and J usage is TRBJ2-7, with D tentatively TRBD2 (7 bases). V shed 3 bases and J shed 11 bases, with 17 bases lying between them. The V gene's germline CDR1 is MGHRA and CDR2 YSYEKL. The CDR3 sequence is 13 residues long.

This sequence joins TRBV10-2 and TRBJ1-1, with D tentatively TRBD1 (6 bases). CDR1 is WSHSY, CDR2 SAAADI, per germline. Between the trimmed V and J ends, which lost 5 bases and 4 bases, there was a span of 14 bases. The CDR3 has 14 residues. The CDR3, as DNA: TGCGCCAGCAGTCAATGGGAGGGGGGCACTGAAGCTTTCTTT. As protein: CASSQWEGGTEAFF.

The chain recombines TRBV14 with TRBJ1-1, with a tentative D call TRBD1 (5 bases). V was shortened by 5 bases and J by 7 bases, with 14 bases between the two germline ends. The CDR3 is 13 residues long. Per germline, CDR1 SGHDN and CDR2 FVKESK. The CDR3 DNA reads TGTGCCAGCAGCACCCAGGGACTTGTTGAAGCTTTCTTT. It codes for CASSTQGLVEAFF. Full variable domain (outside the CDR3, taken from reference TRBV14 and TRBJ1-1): EAGVTQFPSHSVIEKGQTVTLRCDPISGHDNLYWYRRVMGKEIKFLLHFVKESKQDESGMPNNRFLAERTGGTYSTLKVQPAELEDSGVYFCASSTQGLVEAFFGQGTRLTVV.

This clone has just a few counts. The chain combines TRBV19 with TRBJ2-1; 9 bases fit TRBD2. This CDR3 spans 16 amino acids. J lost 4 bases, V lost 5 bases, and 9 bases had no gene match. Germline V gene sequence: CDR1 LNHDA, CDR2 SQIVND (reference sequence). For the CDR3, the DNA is TGTGCCAGTAGTGCGAGCGGGGGGTCCCTTTACAATGAGCAGTTCTTC. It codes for CASSASGGSLYNEQFF.

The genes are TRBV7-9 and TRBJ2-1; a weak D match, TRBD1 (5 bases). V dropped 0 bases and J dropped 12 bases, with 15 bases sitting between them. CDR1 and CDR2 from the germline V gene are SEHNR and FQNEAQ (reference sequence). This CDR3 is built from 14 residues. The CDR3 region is CASSLAQGVAGQFF. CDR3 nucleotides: TGTGCCAGCAGCTTAGCGCAGGGTGTAGCTGGGCAGTTCTTC.

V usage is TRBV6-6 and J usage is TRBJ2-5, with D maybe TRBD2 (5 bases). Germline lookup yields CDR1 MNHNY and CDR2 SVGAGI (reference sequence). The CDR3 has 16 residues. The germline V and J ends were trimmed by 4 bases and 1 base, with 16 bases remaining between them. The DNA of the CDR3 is TGTGCCAGCAGTTTAGCACTCGGGATTACCCAAGAGACCCAGTACTTC. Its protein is CASSLALGITQETQYF.

The CDR3 nucleotides read TGCAGCGTTGAATTGTTCAGGGACGAGCAGTACTTC. This encodes CSVELFRDEQYF. The rearrangement links TRBV29-1 to TRBJ2-7, with D maybe TRBD1 (5 bases). The CDR3 loop spans 12 amino acids. Germline CDR1 and CDR2: SQVTM and ANQGSEA. The germline V and J ends were trimmed by 2 bases and 5 bases, with 10 bases remaining between them.

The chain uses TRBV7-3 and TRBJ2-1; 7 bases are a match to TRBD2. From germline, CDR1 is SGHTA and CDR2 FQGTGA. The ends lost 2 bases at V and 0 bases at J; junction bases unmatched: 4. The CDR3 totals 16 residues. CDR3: CASSLGRGSSYNEQFF. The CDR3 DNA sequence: TGTGCCAGCAGCTTAGGGAGGGGCAGCTCCTACAATGAGCAGTTCTTC.

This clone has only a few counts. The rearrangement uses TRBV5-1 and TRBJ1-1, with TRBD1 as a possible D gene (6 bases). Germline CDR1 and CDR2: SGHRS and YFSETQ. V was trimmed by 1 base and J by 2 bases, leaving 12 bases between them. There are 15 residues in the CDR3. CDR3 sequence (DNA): TGCGCCAGCAGCTTGATGTCAGGGGTTAACACTGAAGCTTTCTTT. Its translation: CASSLMSGVNTEAFF.

In DNA form, the CDR3 reads TGCAGCGTTGAACAGGGGGCTGGCGAGCAGTACTTC. Translating gives CSVEQGAGEQYF. The chain employs TRBV29-1 and TRBJ2-7; 8 nucleotides agree with TRBD1. Germline assignment: CDR1 SQVTM and CDR2 ANQGSEA. CDR3 size: 12 residues. V shed 2 bases and J 6 bases; nucleotides not matched to a gene: 3.

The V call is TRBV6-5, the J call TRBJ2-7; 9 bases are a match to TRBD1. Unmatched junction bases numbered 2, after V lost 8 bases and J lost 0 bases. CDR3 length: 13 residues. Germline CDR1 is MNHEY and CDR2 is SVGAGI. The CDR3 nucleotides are TGTGCCAGCGGACAGGGGATCTCCTACGAGCAGTACTTC. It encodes CASGQGISYEQYF.

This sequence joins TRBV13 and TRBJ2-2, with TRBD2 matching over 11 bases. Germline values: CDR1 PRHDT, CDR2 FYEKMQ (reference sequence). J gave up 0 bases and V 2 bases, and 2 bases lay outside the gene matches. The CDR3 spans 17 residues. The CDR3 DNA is TGTGCCAGCAGCTTAACTAGCGGGGGACCGAACACCGGGGAGCTGTTTTTT. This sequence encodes CASSLTSGGPNTGELFF.

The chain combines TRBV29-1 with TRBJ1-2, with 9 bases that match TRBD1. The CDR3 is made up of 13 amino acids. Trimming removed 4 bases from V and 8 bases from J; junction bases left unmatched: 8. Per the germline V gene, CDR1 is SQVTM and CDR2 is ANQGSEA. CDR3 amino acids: CSVVEGTGYGYTF. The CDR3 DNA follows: TGCAGCGTTGTTGAGGGGACAGGGTACGGCTACACCTTC.

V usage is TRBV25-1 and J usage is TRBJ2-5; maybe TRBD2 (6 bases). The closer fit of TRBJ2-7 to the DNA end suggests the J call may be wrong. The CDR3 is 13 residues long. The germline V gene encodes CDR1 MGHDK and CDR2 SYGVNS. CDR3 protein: CASSEGGTYEQYF. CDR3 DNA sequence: TGTGCCAGCAGTGAGGGGGGAACCTACGAGCAGTACTTC.

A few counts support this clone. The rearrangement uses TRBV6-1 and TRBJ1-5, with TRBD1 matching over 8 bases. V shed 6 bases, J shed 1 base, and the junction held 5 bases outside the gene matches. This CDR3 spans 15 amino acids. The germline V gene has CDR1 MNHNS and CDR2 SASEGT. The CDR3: CASSSRQGSNQPQHF. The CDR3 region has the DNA TGTGCCAGCAGCTCACGACAGGGGAGCAATCAGCCCCAGCATTTT.